What follows describes a single TCR beta chain. This clonotype has only a few counts. The antigen it binds to is not known. One base away there is no much larger clone; base qualities are not given. This record comes from a study of spatial heterogeneity in lung cancer (dated by TCRdb to the late 2010s). Regarding the complete study: Donors were about 70 patients with early-stage, untreated non-small cell lung cancer from the lung TRACERx cohort. Nonsynonymous mutation counts, determined by whole-exome sequencing of tumor tissue, were related to features of the TCR repertoire. Follow-up PBMC samples were sequenced whenever available, and the median time to follow-up was about 24 months after resection. In the raw uncorrected reads, each unique combination of TCR and UMI appeared more than ten times on average. The study quantitatively compared TCR alpha and beta repertoires across multiple tumor regions, matched nontumor lung and blood in non-small cell lung cancer. Beta-chain transcripts were consistently detected in greater numbers than alpha-chain transcripts, which likely reflects a higher abundance of beta-chain transcripts. At surgery, 220 tumor regions, around 64 matched nontumor lung samples and fewer than 60 PBMC samples were TCR-sequenced for both alpha and beta chains.

The CDR3 spans 15 residues, from the cysteine through the phenylalanine. The retained sequence is limited to the CDR3, 45 bases, with the frame set at the first base. CDR1 MNHEY and CDR2 SVGEGT were looked up in the germline V gene. The V end gives up 6 bases and the J end 6 bases, leaving 8 bases in the junction not matched to a gene. What the study reported, not specific to this receptor: Ubiquitous expanded tumor TCRs were found in blood more often at tumor resection than at routine follow-up. Confirming at a functional level the hypothesis that regional TCRs recognize regional mutations was considered to require additional single-cell paired TCR alpha and beta sequencing. Comparisons of baseline and follow-up blood repertoires included only 14 to 15 patients.

Library preparation was by 5' RACE. Sequencer: NextSeq 500. To allow correction of PCR and sequencing errors, the TCR library protocol tagged every TCR cDNA molecule with a unique molecular identifier. As for the authors' bioinformatics: TCR identification, UMI-based error correction and CDR3 extraction were performed with Decombinator tools. TCRs above a frequency of 2 per 1,000, corresponding to the top 1% of the tumor frequency distribution, were defined as expanded. Renyi diversity was computed with the R vegan package after each repertoire had been subsampled 100 times to 5,000 TCRs. CDR3 similarity networks were built from amino acid triplet string-kernel similarity, connecting CDR3s with pairwise similarity above 0.82. The public reads were reanalyzed by TCRdb: fastp trimming at Q25, MiXCR alignment, in-frame beta chains only. A single entry per CDR3 protein holds the most common genes and DNA from its merged rows. The V and J calls come from TCRdb's annotation, not from the publication. This sample lists fewer than 150,000 distinct CDR3 sequences; roughly a tenth were detected once. Approximately 24% of the sample is in the top ten clones.

The time point label, read with the paper, signifies: blood at routine non-recurrence follow-up after resection. Without any cell sorting, TCR sequencing was performed on whole RNA extracted either from tumor and nontumor lung tissue or from cryopreserved PBMC samples. A patient was chosen for TCR sequencing only when enough RNA was available from at least two tumor regions. The receptor's source is a female donor with early-stage non-small cell lung cancer. The V and J genes are TRBV6-2 or TRBV6-3 and TRBJ2-2, with 9 bases in between that match TRBD2. This specimen consisted of PBMCs, obtained at follow-up. The CDR3 protein: CASRGLARIPGELFF. Read as DNA, the sequence is TGTGCCAGCAGGGGACTAGCTCGAATCCCCGGGGAGCTGTTTTTT.